This T cell receptor beta chain was sequenced during a study of T cell clonality in common variable immunodeficiency. General study points: Common variable immunodeficiency TCR beta sequences reportedly had fewer deletions and N-nucleotide insertions.

Profiled with immunoSEQ multiplex PCR; TCRdb holds only in-frame clones, not every one. The sample yields around 13,000 clones, without any singletons. For this clone: Its specificity is not known.

This TCR derives from a human donor with common variable immunodeficiency. The specimen sequenced was peripheral blood mononuclear cells.

CDR3 DNA (partial): TGTGCCAGCTCACCTACAGGGGGCAACACAGATACG. This translates into CASSPTGGNTDT. The whole CDR3 is CASSPTGGNTDTQYF. The chain has TRBV18 and TRBJ2-3, with TRBD1 identical over 9 bases. The CDR3 extends 3 residues past the end of the read, so its final part is completed from the germline J gene. The CDR3 has 15 amino acids. CDR1 and CDR2 (germline): KGHSH, LQKENI. J gave up 2 bases and V 3 bases, and 3 bases lay outside the gene matches.